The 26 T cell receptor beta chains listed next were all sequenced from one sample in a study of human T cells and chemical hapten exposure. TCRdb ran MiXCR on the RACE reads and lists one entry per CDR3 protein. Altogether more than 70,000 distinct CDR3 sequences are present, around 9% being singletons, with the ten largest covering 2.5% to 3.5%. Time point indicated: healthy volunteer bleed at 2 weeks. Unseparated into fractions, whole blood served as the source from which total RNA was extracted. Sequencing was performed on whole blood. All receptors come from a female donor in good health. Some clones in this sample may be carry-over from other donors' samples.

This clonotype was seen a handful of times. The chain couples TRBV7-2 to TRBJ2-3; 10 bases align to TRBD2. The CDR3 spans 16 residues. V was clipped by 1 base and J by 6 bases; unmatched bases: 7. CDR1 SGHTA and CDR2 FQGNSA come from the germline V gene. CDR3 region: CASSLESSSGSDTQYF. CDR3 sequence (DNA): TGTGCCAGCAGCTTAGAGTCGTCTAGCGGGAGTGATACGCAGTATTTT.

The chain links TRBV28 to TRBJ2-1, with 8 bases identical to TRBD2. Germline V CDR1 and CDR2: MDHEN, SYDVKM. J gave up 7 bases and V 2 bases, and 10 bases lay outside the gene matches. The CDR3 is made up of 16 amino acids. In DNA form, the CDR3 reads TGTGCCAGCAGTTTAATGCCGGGAGCGGGGGAAAATGAGCAGTTCTTC. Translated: CASSLMPGAGENEQFF.

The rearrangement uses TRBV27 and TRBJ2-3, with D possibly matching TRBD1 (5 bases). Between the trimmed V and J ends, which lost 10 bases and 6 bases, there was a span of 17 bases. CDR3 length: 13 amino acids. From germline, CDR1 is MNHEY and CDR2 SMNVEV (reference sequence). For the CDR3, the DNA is TGTGCCACCAGGGCGTGGGGCGCGGATACGCAGTATTTT. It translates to CATRAWGADTQYF.

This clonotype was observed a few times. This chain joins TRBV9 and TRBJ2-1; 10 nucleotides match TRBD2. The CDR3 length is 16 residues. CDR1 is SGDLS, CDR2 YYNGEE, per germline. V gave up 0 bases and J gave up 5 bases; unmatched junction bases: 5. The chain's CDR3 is CASSVGTSGQNNEQFF. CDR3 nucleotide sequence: TGTGCCAGCAGCGTAGGGACTAGCGGACAAAACAATGAGCAGTTCTTC.

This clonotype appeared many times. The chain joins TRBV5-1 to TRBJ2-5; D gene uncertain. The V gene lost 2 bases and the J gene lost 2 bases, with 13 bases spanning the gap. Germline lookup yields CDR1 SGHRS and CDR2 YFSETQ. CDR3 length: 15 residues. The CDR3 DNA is TGCGCCAGCAGCTTAATAACGGATACTCAAGAGACCCAGTACTTC. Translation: CASSLITDTQETQYF.

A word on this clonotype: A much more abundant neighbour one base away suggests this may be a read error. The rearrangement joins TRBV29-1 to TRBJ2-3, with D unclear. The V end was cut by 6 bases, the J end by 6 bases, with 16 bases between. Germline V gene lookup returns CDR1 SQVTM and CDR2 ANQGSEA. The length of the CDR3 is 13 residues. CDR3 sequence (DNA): TGCAGCGTACAAGCTAGTCTGTCGGATACGCAGTATTTT. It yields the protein CSVQASLSDTQYF.

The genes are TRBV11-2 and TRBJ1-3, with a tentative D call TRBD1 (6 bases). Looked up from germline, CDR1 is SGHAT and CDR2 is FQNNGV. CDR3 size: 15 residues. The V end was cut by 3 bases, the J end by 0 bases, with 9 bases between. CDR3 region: CASSLEGGSGNTIYF. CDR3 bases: TGTGCCAGCAGCTTGGAGGGGGGCTCTGGAAACACCATATATTTT.

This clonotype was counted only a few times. The CDR3 DNA sequence: TGTGCCTGGAGTGCGCCGACAGACCCTGGAAACACCATATATTTT. Its protein product is CAWSAPTDPGNTIYF. The rearrangement joins TRBV30 to TRBJ1-3; a possible D gene is TRBD1 (5 bases). The germline V and J ends were trimmed by 1 base and 2 bases, with 12 bases remaining between them. CDR3 length equals 15 residues. CDR1 and CDR2 from the germline V gene are GTSNPN and SVGIG (reference sequence).

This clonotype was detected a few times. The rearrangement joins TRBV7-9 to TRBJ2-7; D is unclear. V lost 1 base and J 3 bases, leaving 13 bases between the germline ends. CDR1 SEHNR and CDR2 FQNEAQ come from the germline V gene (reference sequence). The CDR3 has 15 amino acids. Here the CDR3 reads CASSLDFRVYYEQYF. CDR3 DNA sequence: TGTGCCAGCAGCTTAGATTTTCGAGTGTACTACGAGCAGTACTTC.

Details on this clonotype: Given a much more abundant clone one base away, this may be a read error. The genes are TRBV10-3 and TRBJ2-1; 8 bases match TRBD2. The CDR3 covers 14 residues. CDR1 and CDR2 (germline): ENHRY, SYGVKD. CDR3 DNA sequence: TGTGTCATCAGTGATGGACTAGCTGGCGATGAGCAGTTCTTC. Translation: CVISDGLAGDEQFF.

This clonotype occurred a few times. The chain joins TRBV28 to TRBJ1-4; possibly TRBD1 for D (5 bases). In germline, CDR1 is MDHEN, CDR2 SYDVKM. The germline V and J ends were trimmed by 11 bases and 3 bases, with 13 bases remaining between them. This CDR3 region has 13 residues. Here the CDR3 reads CAAAGVPNEKLFF. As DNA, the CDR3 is TGTGCCGCGGCGGGGGTGCCTAATGAAAAACTGTTTTTT.

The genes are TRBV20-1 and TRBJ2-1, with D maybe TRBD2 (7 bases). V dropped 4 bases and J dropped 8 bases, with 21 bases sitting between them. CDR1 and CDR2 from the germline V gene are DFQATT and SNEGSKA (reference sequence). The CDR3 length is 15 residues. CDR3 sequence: CSANPFGGGHDEQFF. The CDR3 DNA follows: TGCAGTGCTAACCCTTTTGGGGGGGGGCATGATGAGCAGTTCTTC.

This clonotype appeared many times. The CDR3 sequence: CASSLRGSTDTQYF. Here the CDR3 DNA reads TGTGCCAGCAGCTTACGCGGGAGCACAGATACGCAGTATTTT. The chain couples TRBV7-2 to TRBJ2-3; possible D gene TRBD2, 5 bases. Germline assignment: CDR1 SGHTA and CDR2 FQGNSA. The CDR3 covers 14 residues. V lost 2 bases and J lost 0, with 6 bases in between.

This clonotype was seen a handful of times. The CDR3 nucleotides are TGTGCCAGCACCCCCCTTAGAGATACGTACTCCTACGAGCAGTACTTC. This codes for CASTPLRDTYSYEQYF. The chain recombines TRBV6-2 or TRBV6-3 with TRBJ2-7; no firm D call. Germline lookup yields CDR1 MNHEY and CDR2 SVGEGT. V shed 7 bases and J shed 0 bases, with 19 bases lying between them. This CDR3 spans 16 amino acids.

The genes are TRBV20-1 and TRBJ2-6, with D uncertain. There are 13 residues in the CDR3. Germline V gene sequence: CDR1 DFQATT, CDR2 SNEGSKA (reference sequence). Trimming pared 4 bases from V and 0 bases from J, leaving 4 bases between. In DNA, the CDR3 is TGCAGTGCTATGAACTCTGGGGCCAACGTCCTGACTTTC. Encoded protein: CSAMNSGANVLTF.

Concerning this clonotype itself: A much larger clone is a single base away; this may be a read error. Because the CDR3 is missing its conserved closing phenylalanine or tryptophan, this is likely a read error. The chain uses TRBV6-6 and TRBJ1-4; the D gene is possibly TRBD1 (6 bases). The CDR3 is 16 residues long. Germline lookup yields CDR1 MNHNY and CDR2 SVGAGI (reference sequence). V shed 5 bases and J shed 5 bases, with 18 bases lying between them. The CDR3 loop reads CASSPRMGQQNEKLFS. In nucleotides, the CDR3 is TGTGCCAGCAGTCCGAGAATGGGACAACAGAATGAAAAACTGTTTTCT.

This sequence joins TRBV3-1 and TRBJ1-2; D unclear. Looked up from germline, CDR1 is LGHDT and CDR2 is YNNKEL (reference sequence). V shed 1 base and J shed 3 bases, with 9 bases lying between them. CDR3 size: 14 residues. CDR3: CASSQVVSDYGYTF. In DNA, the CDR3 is TGTGCCAGCAGCCAAGTAGTGTCAGACTATGGCTACACCTTC.

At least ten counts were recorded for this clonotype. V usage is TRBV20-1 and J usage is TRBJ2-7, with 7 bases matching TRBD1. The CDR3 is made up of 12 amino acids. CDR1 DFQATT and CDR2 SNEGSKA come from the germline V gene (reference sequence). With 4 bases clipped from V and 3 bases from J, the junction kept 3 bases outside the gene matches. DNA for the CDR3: TGCAGTGCTACCGACAGGGACTACGAGCAGTACTTC. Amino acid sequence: CSATDRDYEQYF.

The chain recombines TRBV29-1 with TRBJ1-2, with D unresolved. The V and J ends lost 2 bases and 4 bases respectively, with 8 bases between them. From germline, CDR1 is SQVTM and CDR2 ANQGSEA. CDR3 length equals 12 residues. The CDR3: CSVEQDVYGYTF. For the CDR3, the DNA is TGCAGCGTTGAACAGGACGTCTATGGCTACACCTTC.

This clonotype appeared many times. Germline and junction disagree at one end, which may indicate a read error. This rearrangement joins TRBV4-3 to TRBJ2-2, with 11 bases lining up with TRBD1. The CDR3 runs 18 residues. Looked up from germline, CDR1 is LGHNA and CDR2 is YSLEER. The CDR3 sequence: CASSQQTPGTGGAGELFF. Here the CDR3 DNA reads TGTGCCAGCAGCCAACAAACACCCGGGACAGGGGGTGCCGGGGAGCTGTTTTTT.

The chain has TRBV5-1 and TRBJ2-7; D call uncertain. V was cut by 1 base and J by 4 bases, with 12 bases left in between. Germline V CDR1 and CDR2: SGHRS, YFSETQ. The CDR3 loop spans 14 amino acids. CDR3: CASSLNVPSYEQYF. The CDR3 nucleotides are TGCGCCAGCAGCTTGAATGTCCCCTCGTACGAGCAGTACTTC.

CDR3 nucleotide sequence: TGTGCCAGCAGTTTACCTGCTATGGCGGGAGGGCCGTTTAACACAGATACGCAGTATTTT. Protein sequence: CASSLPAMAGGPFNTDTQYF. The chain combines TRBV28 with TRBJ2-3, with TRBD2 matching 9 bases. V gave up 2 bases and J gave up 2 bases; unmatched junction bases: 17. The CDR3 runs to 20 residues. Germline CDR1 reads MDHEN; CDR2 reads SYDVKM.

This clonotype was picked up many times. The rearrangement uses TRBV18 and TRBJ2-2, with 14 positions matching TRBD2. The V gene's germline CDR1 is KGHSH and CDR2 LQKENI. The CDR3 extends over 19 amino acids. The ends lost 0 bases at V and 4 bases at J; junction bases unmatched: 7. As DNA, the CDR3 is TGTGCCAGCTCACCACCGGGACTAGCGGGAGTACTGAGCACCGGGGAGCTGTTTTTT. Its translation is CASSPPGLAGVLSTGELFF.

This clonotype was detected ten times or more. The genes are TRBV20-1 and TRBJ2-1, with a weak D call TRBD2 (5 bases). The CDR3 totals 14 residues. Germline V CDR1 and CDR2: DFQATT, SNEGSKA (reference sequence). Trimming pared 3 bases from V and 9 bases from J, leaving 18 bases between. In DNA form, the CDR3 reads TGCAGTGCTAGCCCTCTAGCTTTAACGGGTGAGCAGTTCTTC. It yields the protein CSASPLALTGEQFF.

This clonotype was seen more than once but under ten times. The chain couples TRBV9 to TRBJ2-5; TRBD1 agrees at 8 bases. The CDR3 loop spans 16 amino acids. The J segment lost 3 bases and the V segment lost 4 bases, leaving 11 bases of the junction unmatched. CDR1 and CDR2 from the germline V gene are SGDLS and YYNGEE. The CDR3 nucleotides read TGTGCCAGCAGCCACAGCGGACAGGGCAGCGAAGAGACCCAGTACTTC. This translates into CASSHSGQGSEETQYF.

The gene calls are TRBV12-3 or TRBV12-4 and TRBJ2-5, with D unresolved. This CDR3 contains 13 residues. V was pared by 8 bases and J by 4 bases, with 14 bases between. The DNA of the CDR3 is TGTGCCAGCTGTACGACGGCCCGAGAGACCCAGTACTTC. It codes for CASCTTARETQYF.